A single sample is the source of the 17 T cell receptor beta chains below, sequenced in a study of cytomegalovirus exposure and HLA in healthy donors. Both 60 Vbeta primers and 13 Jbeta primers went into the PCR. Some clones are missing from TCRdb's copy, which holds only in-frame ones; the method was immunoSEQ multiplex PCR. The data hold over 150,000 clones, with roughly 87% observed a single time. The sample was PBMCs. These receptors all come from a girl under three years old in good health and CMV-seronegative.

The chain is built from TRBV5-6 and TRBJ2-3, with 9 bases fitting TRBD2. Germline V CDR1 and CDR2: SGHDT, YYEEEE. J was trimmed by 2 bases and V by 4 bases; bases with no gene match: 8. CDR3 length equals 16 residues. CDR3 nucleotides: TGTGCCAGCAGCAAAATAATAGCGGGAGACACAGATACGCAGTATTTT. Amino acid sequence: CASSKIIAGDTDTQYF.

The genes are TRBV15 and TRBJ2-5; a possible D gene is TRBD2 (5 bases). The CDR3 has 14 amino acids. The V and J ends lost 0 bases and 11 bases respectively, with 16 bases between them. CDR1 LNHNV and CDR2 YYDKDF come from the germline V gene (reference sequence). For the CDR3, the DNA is TGTGCCACCAGCAGAGATCTCGGAGAGAGGGAGCAGTACTTC. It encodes CATSRDLGEREQYF.

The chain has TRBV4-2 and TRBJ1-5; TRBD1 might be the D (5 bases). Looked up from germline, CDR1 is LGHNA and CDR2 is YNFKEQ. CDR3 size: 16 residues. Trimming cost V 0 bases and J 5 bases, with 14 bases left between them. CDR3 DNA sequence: TGTGCCAGCAGCCAAGAGACGGCCAGGGTGGATCAGCCCCAGCATTTT. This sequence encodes CASSQETARVDQPQHF.

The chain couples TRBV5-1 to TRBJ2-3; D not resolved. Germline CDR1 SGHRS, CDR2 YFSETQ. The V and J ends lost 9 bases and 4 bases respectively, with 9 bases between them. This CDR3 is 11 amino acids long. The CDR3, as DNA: TGCGCCACCCGAGATTCAGATACGCAGTATTTT. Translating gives CATRDSDTQYF.

The CDR3 protein is CASSRGGSPYEQYF. The CDR3 DNA follows: TGTGCCAGCAGCAGGGGCGGGAGCCCCTACGAGCAGTACTTC. The J gene is TRBJ2-7, the V gene TRBV9; 7 positions match TRBD2. CDR3 length: 14 amino acids. V trimming: 4 bases; J trimming: 2 bases; junction bases outside the gene matches: 6. Germline V gives CDR1 SGDLS, CDR2 YYNGEE.

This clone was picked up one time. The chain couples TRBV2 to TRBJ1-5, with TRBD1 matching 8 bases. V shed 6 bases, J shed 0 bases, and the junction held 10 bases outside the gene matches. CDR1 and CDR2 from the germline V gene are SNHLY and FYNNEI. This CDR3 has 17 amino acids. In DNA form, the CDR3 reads TGTGCCAGCAGAGGACAGGGATCCTTTTATAGCAATCAGCCCCAGCATTTT. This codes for CASRGQGSFYSNQPQHF.

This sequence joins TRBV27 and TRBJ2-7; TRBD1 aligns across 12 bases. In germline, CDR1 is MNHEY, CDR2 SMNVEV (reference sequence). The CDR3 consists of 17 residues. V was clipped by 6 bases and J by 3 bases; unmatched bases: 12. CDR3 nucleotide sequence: TGTGCCAGCAGCCGCGGGACAGGGGGCGGTCACAGCTACGAGCAGTACTTC. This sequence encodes CASSRGTGGGHSYEQYF.

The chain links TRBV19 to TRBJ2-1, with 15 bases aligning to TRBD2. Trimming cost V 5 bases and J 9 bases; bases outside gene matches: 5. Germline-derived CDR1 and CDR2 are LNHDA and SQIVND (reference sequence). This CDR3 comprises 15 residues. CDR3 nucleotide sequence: TGTGCCAGTAGTGTGGGGACTAGCGGGAGGTTTGAGCAGTTCTTC. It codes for CASSVGTSGRFEQFF.

Here the CDR3 DNA reads TGTGCCAGCAGCTTCACTGCGGGGGGCCCTGTTGAAGCTTTCTTT. Its translation is CASSFTAGGPVEAFF. The V call is TRBV5-4, the J call TRBJ1-1; D is perhaps TRBD1 (6 bases). This CDR3 spans 15 amino acids. CDR1 is SGHNT, CDR2 YYREEE, per germline (reference sequence). The V end lost 2 bases, the J end lost 7 bases, and 18 bases lay between the germline ends.

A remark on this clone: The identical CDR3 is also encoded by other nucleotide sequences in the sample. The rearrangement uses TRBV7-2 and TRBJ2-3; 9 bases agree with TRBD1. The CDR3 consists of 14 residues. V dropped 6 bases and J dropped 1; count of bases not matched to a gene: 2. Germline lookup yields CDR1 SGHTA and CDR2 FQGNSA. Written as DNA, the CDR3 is TGTGCCAGCAGTAGGACAGGGGGCACAGATACGCAGTATTTT. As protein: CASSRTGGTDTQYF.

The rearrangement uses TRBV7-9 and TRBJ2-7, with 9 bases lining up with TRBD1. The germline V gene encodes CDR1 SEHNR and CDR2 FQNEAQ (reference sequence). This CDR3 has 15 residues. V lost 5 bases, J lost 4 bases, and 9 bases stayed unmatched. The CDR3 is CASSPGQGLGYEQYF. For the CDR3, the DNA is TGTGCCAGCAGCCCGGGACAGGGTCTAGGTTACGAGCAGTACTTC.

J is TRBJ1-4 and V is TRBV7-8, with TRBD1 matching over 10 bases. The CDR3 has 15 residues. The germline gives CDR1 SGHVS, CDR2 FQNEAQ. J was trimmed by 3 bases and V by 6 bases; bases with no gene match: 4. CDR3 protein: CASRLGQGANEKLFF. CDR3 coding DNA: TGTGCCAGCAGGCTCGGACAGGGGGCTAATGAAAAACTGTTTTTT.

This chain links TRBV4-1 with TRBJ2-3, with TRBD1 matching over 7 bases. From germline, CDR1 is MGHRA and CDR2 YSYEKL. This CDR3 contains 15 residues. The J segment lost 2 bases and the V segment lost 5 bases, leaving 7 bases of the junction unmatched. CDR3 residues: CASSYRDRDTDTQYF. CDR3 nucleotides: TGCGCCAGCAGCTACCGGGACAGAGACACAGATACGCAGTATTTT.

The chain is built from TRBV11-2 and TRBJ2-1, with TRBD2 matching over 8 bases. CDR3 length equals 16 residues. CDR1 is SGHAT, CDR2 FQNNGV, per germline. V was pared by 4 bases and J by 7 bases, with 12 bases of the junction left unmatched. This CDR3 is CASSSAPAGANNEQFF. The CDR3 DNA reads TGTGCCAGCAGCTCCGCGCCAGCGGGAGCTAATAATGAGCAGTTCTTC. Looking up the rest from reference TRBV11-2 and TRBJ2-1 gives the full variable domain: EAGVAQSPRYKIIEKRQSVAFWCNPISGHATLYWYQQILGQGPKLLIQFQNNGVVDDSQLPKDRFSAERLKGVDSTLKIQPAKLEDSAVYLCASSSAPAGANNEQFFGPGTRLTVL.

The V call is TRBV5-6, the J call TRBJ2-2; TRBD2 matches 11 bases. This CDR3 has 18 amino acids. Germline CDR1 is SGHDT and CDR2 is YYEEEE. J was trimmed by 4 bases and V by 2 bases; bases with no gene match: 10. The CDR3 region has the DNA TGTGCCAGCAGCTTCCCGACTAGCGGGACCTCAGGCACCGGGGAGCTGTTTTTT. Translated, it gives CASSFPTSGTSGTGELFF.

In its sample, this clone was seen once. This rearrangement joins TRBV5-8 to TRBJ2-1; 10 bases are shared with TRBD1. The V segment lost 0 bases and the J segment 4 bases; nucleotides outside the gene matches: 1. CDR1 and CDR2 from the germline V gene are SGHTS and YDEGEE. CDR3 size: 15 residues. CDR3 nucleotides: TGTGCCAGCAGCTTGGGGACAGGGGGTTACAATGAGCAGTTCTTC. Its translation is CASSLGTGGYNEQFF. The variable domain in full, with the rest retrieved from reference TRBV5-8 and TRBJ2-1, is EAGVTQSPTHLIKTRGQQATLRCSPISGHTSVYWYQQALGLGLQFLLWYDEGEERNRGNFPPRFSGRQFPNYSSELNVNALELEDSALYLCASSLGTGGYNEQFFGPGTRLTVL.

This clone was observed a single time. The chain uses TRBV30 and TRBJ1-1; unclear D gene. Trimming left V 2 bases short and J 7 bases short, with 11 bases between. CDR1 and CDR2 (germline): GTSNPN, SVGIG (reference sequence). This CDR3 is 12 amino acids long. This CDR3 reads CAWSNGFGEAFF. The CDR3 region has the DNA TGTGCCTGGAGTAACGGGTTTGGTGAAGCTTTCTTT.